This is a list of T cell receptor beta chains from one sample in a study of regulatory T cells in long-lasting Graves disease. MiXCR, run by TCRdb on the multiplex PCR reads, gives a single entry per CDR3 protein. The sample records about 310,000 distinct CDR3 sequences, approximately 20% being singletons. Sequencing was performed on peripheral blood mononuclear cells (PBMCs), taken when the disease was refractory, from a patient treated with antithyroid drugs. These receptors were taken from a female donor with Graves disease. The CDR3 runs from the conserved cysteine through the conserved F or W. A D gene is named only where the DNA matches it firmly. Not all rows give a size; the values are once, few, many and, for expanded clones, a class.

clone_size	d_call	j_call	v_call	cdr3_nt	cdr3_aa
.	TRBD1	TRBJ1-5	TRBV19	TGTGCCAGTAGTCAGTGGGCCCTCGGACAGGGACTTGAGTATAGCAATCAGCCCCAGCATTTT	CASSQWALGQGLEYSNQPQHF
few	.	TRBJ2-7	TRBV7-2	TGTGCCAGCAATAGCGCTTACTCCTACGAGCAGTACTTC	CASNSAYSYEQYF
few	.	TRBJ2-2	TRBV6-2/TRBV6-3	TGTGCCAGCAGCCTAGGGGCAATCGGGGAGCTGTTTTTT	CASSLGAIGELFF
.	TRBD2	TRBJ2-3	TRBV7-2	TGTGCCAGCAGCCAAGGGACTAGCGGGAGCGGTACGCAGTATTTT	CASSQGTSGSGTQYF
many	TRBD2	TRBJ2-1	TRBV28	TGTGCCACCGAGGTGAATAGCGGGAGCAGCAACAATGAGCAGTTCTTC	CATEVNSGSSNNEQFF
many	.	TRBJ2-7	TRBV6-1	TGTGCCAGCAGTCGGGACTGGCCCTCCTACGAGCAGTACTTC	CASSRDWPSYEQYF
many	.	TRBJ2-6	TRBV20-1	TGCAGTGCTATAGTTGGCTCTGGGGCCAACGTCCTGACTTTC	CSAIVGSGANVLTF
many	.	TRBJ2-5	TRBV7-8	TGTGCCAGCAGCTTGCGAGGTGCCGGTGAGACCCAGTACTTC	CASSLRGAGETQYF
many	.	TRBJ2-1	TRBV30	TGTGCCTGGCGGAACTATAGGGAGCAGTTCTTC	CAWRNYREQFF
many	.	TRBJ2-7	TRBV7-2	TGTGCCAGCAGCTCCTCCGTTAGGGGAGAGCAGTACTTC	CASSSSVRGEQYF
few	TRBD2	TRBJ2-7	TRBV7-9	TGTGCCAGCAGCCGAGGTTCTAGCGGGTACGAGCAGTACTTC	CASSRGSSGYEQYF
.	.	TRBJ2-1	TRBV30	TGTGCCTGGCGGGGTAACATTGAGCAGTTCTTC	CAWRGNIEQFF
many	.	TRBJ2-7	TRBV28	TGTGCCAGCAGTTACACGACACGCGAGCAGTACTTC	CASSYTTREQYF
many	.	TRBJ1-5	TRBV28	TGTGCCAGCAGACAGAGCAATCAGCCCCAGCATTTT	CASRQSNQPQHF
many	TRBD1	TRBJ2-6	TRBV27	TGTGCCAGCAGATCGACAGGGATCGGCGGGGCCAACGTCCTGACTTTC	CASRSTGIGGANVLTF
.	.	TRBJ2-7	TRBV6-2/TRBV6-3	TGTGCCAGCAGTTACTCGGCCAGCTCCACCTACGAGCAGTACTTC	CASSYSASSTYEQYF
many	TRBD1	TRBJ1-1	TRBV6-2/TRBV6-3	TGTGCCAGCAGTTACAGGGGGCTTCGGGCTTTCTTT	CASSYRGLRAFF
.	TRBD2	TRBJ2-5	TRBV19	TGTGCCAGTGGTATACGGACTAGCGGCCGCCAAGAGACCCAGTACTTC	CASGIRTSGRQETQYF
few	.	TRBJ2-5	TRBV7-8	TGTGCCAGCAGCTTAATTGGGCGGGAACGAGAGACCCAGTACTTC	CASSLIGRERETQYF
many	.	TRBJ1-2	TRBV28	TGTGCCAGCAGTTACCTGGGTGGCTACACCTTC	CASSYLGGYTF
.	TRBD1	TRBJ1-3	TRBV7-6	TGTGCCAGCAGCTTAGAGCAGGGGACAGGGGCTGGAAACACCATATATTTT	CASSLEQGTGAGNTIYF
.	TRBD1	TRBJ1-6	TRBV7-2	TGTGCCAGCAGCTTAGTAAGGACAGGGGGATTCTCACCCCTCCACTTT	CASSLVRTGGFSPLHF
.	TRBD2	TRBJ2-2	TRBV6-1	TGTGCCAGTCTGCTAGCGGGAGCGAACACCGGGGAGCTGTTTTTT	CASLLAGANTGELFF
many	.	TRBJ1-4	TRBV5-1	TGCGCCAGCAGGGCAGCTTCAACTAATGAAAAACTGTTTTTT	CASRAASTNEKLFF
.	TRBD1	TRBJ1-2	TRBV4-3	TGCGCCAGCACCTACCGGGCAGGGGGTAGCTATGGCTACACCTTC	CASTYRAGGSYGYTF
many	.	TRBJ2-7	TRBV13	TGTGCCAGCAGCTTACATGAAGAGCAGTACTTC	CASSLHEEQYF
.	.	TRBJ1-1	TRBV9	TGTGCCAGCAGCCCCGACCCAACTGAAGCTTTCTTT	CASSPDPTEAFF
many	.	TRBJ2-5	TRBV15	TGTGCCACCAGCGTCCTGACGGAGACCCAGTACTTC	CATSVLTETQYF
.	.	TRBJ2-2	TRBV9	TGTGCCAGCAGCGTAGGTGGTGGAACGACCGGGGAGCTGTTTTTT	CASSVGGGTTGELFF
.	.	TRBJ1-3	TRBV30	TGTGCCTGGAGTACAAAAAGGACAGTCGGAAACACCATATATTTT	CAWSTKRTVGNTIYF
.	.	TRBJ2-6	TRBV18	TGTGCCAGCTCACCTCAAGGGGGTACCCCCATGCCTGGGGCCAACGTCCTGACTTTC	CASSPQGGTPMPGANVLTF
few	.	TRBJ2-2	TRBV5-1	TGCGCCAGCAGCAGGGCAGGCGGGAACACCGGGGAGCTGTTTTTT	CASSRAGGNTGELFF
few	.	TRBJ2-2	TRBV24-1	TGTGCCACCAGTGATTTTGAGGGGTCATACACCGGGGAGCTGTTTTTT	CATSDFEGSYTGELFF
.	TRBD1	TRBJ1-2	TRBV28	TGTGCCAGCAGTTCATACTTACAGGGGGCCCTTCAGGGTGGCTACACCTTC	CASSSYLQGALQGGYTF
many	TRBD1	TRBJ1-6	TRBV2	TGTGCCAGCAGCGCGACAGGGTATTCACCCCTCCACTTT	CASSATGYSPLHF
.	TRBD2	TRBJ2-7	TRBV20-1	TGCAGTGCACCGGGACTAGCGGGAGACCCCTACGAGCAGTACTTC	CSAPGLAGDPYEQYF
many	.	TRBJ2-7	TRBV20-1	TGCAGTGCTAAGGGTAGTCTCTCCTACGAGCAGTACTTC	CSAKGSLSYEQYF
.	.	TRBJ2-5	TRBV27	TGTGCCAGCAGTTTATCGGTAGAGGGAGAGACCCAGTACTTC	CASSLSVEGETQYF
few	.	TRBJ1-1	TRBV11-2	TGTGCCAGCAGCATACCGAATTTTGAAGCTTTCTTT	CASSIPNFEAFF
.	TRBD2	TRBJ2-7	TRBV3-1	TGTGCCAGCAGCCCTCCGGGACTAGCGAAGCGCGAGCAGTACTTC	CASSPPGLAKREQYF
once	TRBD2	TRBJ2-3	TRBV13	TGTGCCAGCAGCTTACGCCTAGCGGGAGGCCCGAATGAGCTCTCTTTACGCACAGATACGCAGTATTTT	CASSLRLAGGPNELSLRTDTQYF
.	.	TRBJ2-7	TRBV6-2/TRBV6-3	TGTGCCAGCAGTTACCCCTGGTGCTTAGTGGGTATATACGAGCAGTACTTC	CASSYPWCLVGIYEQYF
many	TRBD1	TRBJ1-1	TRBV28	TGTGCCAGCAGCCAAAGACAGGGGGCTAGGAACACTGAAGCTTTCTTT	CASSQRQGARNTEAFF
.	.	TRBJ2-1	TRBV18	TGTGCCAGCTCACCGACTGAGATTAATGAGCAGTTCTTC	CASSPTEINEQFF
many	.	TRBJ1-1	TRBV7-8	TGTGCCAGCAGCTTAGTCCAGCCTGGGAACACTGAAGCTTTCTTT	CASSLVQPGNTEAFF
.	TRBD1	TRBJ2-1	TRBV7-6	TGTGCCAGCAGCTTAATTCGGGGACAGGGGGCGGACAATGAGCAGTTCTTC	CASSLIRGQGADNEQFF
many	.	TRBJ2-4	TRBV7-2	TGTGCCAGCAGCTTAGTTGACATTCAGTACTTC	CASSLVDIQYF
many	.	TRBJ2-2	TRBV7-3	TGTGCCAGCAGCCTATCGGGGGGCGACACCGGGGAGCTGTTTTTT	CASSLSGGDTGELFF
.	TRBD1	TRBJ1-5	TRBV10-1	TGCGCCAGAGCAGAGACAGGGGGCGGGGATCAGCCCCAGCATTTT	CARAETGGGDQPQHF
.	TRBD1	TRBJ1-1	TRBV29-1	TGCAGCGCGCGAATACTCCAACAGGGGGCCTCTGAAGCTTTCTTT	CSARILQQGASEAFF
few	.	TRBJ2-4	TRBV30	TGTGCCTGGAGTGTACGGGTACTAGGGGGGAGCATTCAGTACTTC	CAWSVRVLGGSIQYF
many	TRBD1	TRBJ2-7	TRBV3-1	TGTGCCAGCAGCCAAGCCGGGACAGGGTACTACGAGCAGTACTTC	CASSQAGTGYYEQYF
.	TRBD1	TRBJ2-7	TRBV5-6	TGTGCCAGCAGCTTGGGACGAGACAGGGACGAGCAGTACTTC	CASSLGRDRDEQYF
.	TRBD1	TRBJ1-1	TRBV13	TGTGCCAGCAGCAGCACAGGGGTCACCTCTGAAGCTTTCTTT	CASSSTGVTSEAFF
few	.	TRBJ2-6	TRBV7-9	TGTGCCAGCAGCTTATCCCGGGACGCAGCCAGCTTTGGGGCCAACGTCCTGACTTTC	CASSLSRDAASFGANVLTF
many	.	TRBJ2-5	TRBV20-1	TGCAGTGCTAACGTGGTTCAAGAGACCCAGTACTTC	CSANVVQETQYF
.	TRBD1	TRBJ2-5	TRBV7-2	TGTGCCAGCAGCGCGGACAGGTACCAAGAGACCCAGTACTTC	CASSADRYQETQYF